The 14 T cell receptor beta chains presented below share a single source sample, sequenced in a study of blood T cell repertoires in COVID-19. The table came from immunoSEQ multiplex PCR; TCRdb's copy has only in-frame clones and leaves some out. The data show some 270,000 clones, around 85% seen once. The sample consisted of peripheral blood. All receptors derive from a woman aged 70-85 years with acute or convalescent COVID-19.

V gene TRBV11-2 combines with J gene TRBJ2-4, with TRBD2 matching 11 bases. CDR1 and CDR2 from the germline V gene are SGHAT and FQNNGV. The CDR3 has 11 residues. The trim removed 5 bases at V and 16 bases at J, leaving 4 bases unmatched. For the CDR3, the DNA is TGTGCCAGCAGCCCTAGCGGGGGGCTATACTTC. Translating it yields CASSPSGGLYF. The whole variable domain, filled in from reference TRBV11-2 and TRBJ2-4, reads EAGVAQSPRYKIIEKRQSVAFWCNPISGHATLYWYQQILGQGPKLLIQFQNNGVVDDSQLPKDRFSAERLKGVDSTLKIQPAKLEDSAVYLCASSPSGGLYFGAGTRLSVL.

This clone came up once. The chain has TRBV12-3 or TRBV12-4 and TRBJ2-2; 10 positions match TRBD1. V trimming: 8 bases; J trimming: 6 bases; junction bases outside the gene matches: 3. The CDR3 has 13 amino acids. CDR3 amino acids: CASQDRGAGELFF. CDR3 DNA sequence: TGTGCCAGCCAGGACAGGGGGGCCGGGGAGCTGTTTTTT.

The chain recombines TRBV10-1 with TRBJ1-1; D unclear. The CDR3 contains 14 residues. V shed 3 bases and J shed 4 bases, with 12 bases lying between them. From germline, CDR1 is WNHNN and CDR2 SYGVQD (reference sequence). This CDR3 is CASSDSQEGTEAFF. CDR3 bases: TGCGCCAGCAGTGATAGCCAGGAGGGCACTGAAGCTTTCTTT.

V and J are TRBV14 and TRBJ1-1; D perhaps matches TRBD1 (5 bases). Trimming left V 4 bases short and J 4 bases short, with 13 bases between. Germline CDR1 is SGHDN and CDR2 is FVKESK. The CDR3 has 14 amino acids. The CDR3 DNA reads as TGTGCCAGCAGCCTCCTGGGGGGAAGCACTGAAGCTTTCTTT. Its protein product is CASSLLGGSTEAFF.

The chain is built from TRBV19 and TRBJ1-6; TRBD1 agrees at 7 bases. The CDR3 covers 18 residues. Trimming took 3 bases from V and 0 from J; bases not matched to a gene: 8. Per germline, CDR1 LNHDA and CDR2 SQIVND (reference sequence). CDR3 sequence (DNA): TGTGCCAGTAGTATGGGACAGCTCTTAAGCTCCTATAATTCACCCCTCCACTTT. Protein sequence: CASSMGQLLSSYNSPLHF. Full variable domain (outside the CDR3, taken from reference TRBV19 and TRBJ1-6): DGGITQSPKYLFRKEGQNVTLSCEQNLNHDAMYWYRQDPGQGLRLIYYSQIVNDFQKGDIAEGYSVSREKKESFPLTVTSAQKNPTAFYLCASSMGQLLSSYNSPLHFGNGTRLTVT.

The J gene is TRBJ1-2, the V gene TRBV19; D gene ambiguous. CDR3 length: 12 residues. The germline gives CDR1 LNHDA, CDR2 SQIVND (reference sequence). With 6 bases removed from V and 4 bases from J, the gap between germline ends came to 9 bases. CDR3 nucleotides: TGTGCCAGTAGCGAGAGCTTCTATGGCTACACCTTC. Protein sequence: CASSESFYGYTF.

The chain couples TRBV18 to TRBJ1-6, with D possibly TRBD1 on 5 matching bases. Trimming left V 6 bases short and J 7 bases short, with 13 bases between. The CDR3 runs to 14 residues. Per germline, CDR1 KGHSH and CDR2 LQKENI. CDR3 in amino acids: CASSPPGENSPLHF. The CDR3 DNA reads TGTGCCAGCTCCCCCCCGGGGGAGAATTCACCCCTCCACTTT.

This rearrangement joins TRBV7-9 to TRBJ1-5, with 7 nucleotides matching TRBD1. This CDR3 spans 15 amino acids. The germline gives CDR1 SEHNR, CDR2 FQNEAQ (reference sequence). V shed 3 bases, J shed 6 bases, and the junction held 8 bases outside the gene matches. CDR3 residues: CASSFGQVRVQPQHF. CDR3 nucleotides: TGTGCCAGCAGCTTTGGACAGGTAAGAGTTCAGCCCCAGCATTTT.

The CDR3 protein is CASSPAGLLNTEAFF. The CDR3 bases are TGCGCCAGCAGCCCCGCGGGGCTTCTGAACACTGAAGCTTTCTTT. This chain connects TRBV5-1 to TRBJ1-1; the D gene is possibly TRBD1 (5 bases). The CDR3 length is 15 residues. V lost 4 bases to trimming and J lost 0 bases, with 13 bases between them. The germline V gene has CDR1 SGHRS and CDR2 YFSETQ.

The rearrangement uses TRBV9 and TRBJ2-1, with 8 nucleotides matching TRBD1. The CDR3 sequence is 15 residues long. J gave up 6 bases and V 2 bases, and 7 bases lay outside the gene matches. Germline V lookup: CDR1 SGDLS, CDR2 YYNGEE. The CDR3 coding sequence is TGTGCCAGCAGCGTGGACAGGGCGGTGGTCAATGAGCAGTTCTTC. Its protein is CASSVDRAVVNEQFF.

V is TRBV5-5 and J is TRBJ1-1; D is ambiguous. The CDR3 covers 15 residues. Between the trimmed V and J ends, which lost 0 bases and 11 bases, there was a span of 20 bases. Germline values: CDR1 SGHKS, CDR2 YYEKEE (reference sequence). The chain's CDR3 is CASSLGGGAPPTAFF. CDR3 nucleotides: TGTGCCAGCAGCTTGGGAGGAGGCGCCCCCCCGACGGCTTTCTTT. The full variable domain, with the rest looked up from reference TRBV5-5 and TRBJ1-1, is DAGVTQSPTHLIKTRGQQVTLRCSPISGHKSVSWYQQVLGQGPQFIFQYYEKEERGRGNFPDRFSARQFPNYSSELNVNALLLGDSALYLCASSLGGGAPPTAFFGQGTRLTVV.

The chain employs TRBV18 and TRBJ1-1; D unclear. Germline V gives CDR1 KGHSH, CDR2 LQKENI. The CDR3 runs 14 residues. Trimming took 3 bases from V and 5 from J, leaving 13 bases between them. CDR3 in DNA: TGTGCCAGCTCACCGGTCGAGCGGAGGACTGAAGCTTTCTTT. Translating it yields CASSPVERRTEAFF.

The chain links TRBV6-5 to TRBJ2-1; tentative D call: TRBD2 (5 bases). V lost 8 bases to trimming and J lost 3 bases, with 8 bases between them. CDR1 is MNHEY, CDR2 SVGAGI, per germline. The CDR3 has 12 residues. CDR3 DNA: TGTGCCAGCGGAGGAAGCTACAATGAGCAGTTCTTC. This sequence encodes CASGGSYNEQFF.

The rearrangement uses TRBV6-5 and TRBJ2-7; the D gene is possibly TRBD2 (6 bases). Per germline, CDR1 MNHEY and CDR2 SVGAGI. V was trimmed by 2 bases and J by 6 bases, leaving 8 bases between them. CDR3 length: 12 amino acids. CDR3 residues: CASSYAGREQYF. The CDR3 nucleotides read TGTGCCAGCAGTTACGCGGGACGCGAGCAGTACTTC.